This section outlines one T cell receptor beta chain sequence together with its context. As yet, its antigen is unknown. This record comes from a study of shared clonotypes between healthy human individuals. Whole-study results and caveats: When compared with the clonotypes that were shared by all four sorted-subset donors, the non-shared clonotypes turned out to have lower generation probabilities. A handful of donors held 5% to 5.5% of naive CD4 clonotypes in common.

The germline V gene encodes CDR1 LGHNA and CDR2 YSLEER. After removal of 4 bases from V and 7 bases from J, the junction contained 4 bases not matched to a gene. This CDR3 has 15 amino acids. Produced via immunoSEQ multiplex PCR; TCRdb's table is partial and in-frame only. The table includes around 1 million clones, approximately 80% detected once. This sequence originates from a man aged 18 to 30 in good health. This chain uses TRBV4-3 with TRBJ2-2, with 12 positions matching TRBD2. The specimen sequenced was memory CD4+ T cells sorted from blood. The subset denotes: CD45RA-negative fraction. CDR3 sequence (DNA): TGCGCCAGCAGCCCGCTAGCGGGAGGGCACGGGGAGCTGTTTTTT. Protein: CASSPLAGGHGELFF.